This passage covers 13 T cell receptor beta chains from one sample sequenced in a study of cytomegalovirus exposure and HLA in healthy donors. The PCR made use of 60 Vbeta and 13 Jbeta primers. TCRdb's table, derived via immunoSEQ multiplex PCR, lists solely in-frame clones and lacks some. The sample totals roughly 80,000 clones. The specimen was PBMCs. All receptors derive from a man aged 50-59 years in good health and CMV-seropositive.

The rearrangement joins TRBV7-9 to TRBJ2-3, with D tentatively TRBD2 (6 bases). The germline V gene encodes CDR1 SEHNR and CDR2 FQNEAQ (reference sequence). The CDR3 is 15 amino acids. Trimming took 4 bases from V and 0 from J, leaving 11 bases between them. CDR3 coding DNA: TGTGCCAGCAGCTCCCCCGGGACTAGCACAGATACGCAGTATTTT. This encodes CASSSPGTSTDTQYF.

This rearrangement joins TRBV4-1 to TRBJ2-5, with a possible D match to TRBD2 (5 bases). Germline CDR1 is MGHRA and CDR2 is YSYEKL. Trimming removed 4 bases from V and 10 bases from J, with 19 bases in between. The CDR3 has 14 amino acids. CDR3 amino acids: CASSREGSQVSQYF. The CDR3 nucleotides read TGCGCCAGCAGCCGTGAGGGCTCGCAAGTCAGCCAGTACTTC.

The J gene is TRBJ1-1, the V gene TRBV6-1, with D perhaps TRBD1 (6 bases). V was trimmed by 2 bases and J by 5 bases, leaving 15 bases between them. This CDR3 contains 15 residues. Germline CDR1 reads MNHNS; CDR2 reads SASEGT. The CDR3 nucleotides read TGTGCCAGCAGTGAAAAATCAGGGGCTGGGACTGAAGCTTTCTTT. It is translated as CASSEKSGAGTEAFF.

This sequence joins TRBV23-1 and TRBJ1-1; D possibly corresponds to TRBD1 (6 bases). TRBV23-1 is an ORF for which the function is uncertain. Trimming shortened V by 8 bases and J by 2 bases, and 12 bases separated the two germline ends. This CDR3 spans 13 amino acids. The CDR3 region has the DNA TGCGCCAGCGGGACACAGGGAAACACTGAAGCTTTCTTT. Protein product: CASGTQGNTEAFF.

The chain couples TRBV7-9 to TRBJ2-5; a possible D gene is TRBD1 (6 bases). The CDR3 extends over 14 amino acids. The germline CDR1 and CDR2 sequences are SEHNR and FQNEAQ (reference sequence). Between the trimmed V and J ends, which lost 3 bases and 5 bases, there was a span of 13 bases. CDR3 loop: CASSLGRGEETQYF. For the CDR3, the DNA is TGTGCCAGCAGCTTGGGCAGGGGCGAGGAGACCCAGTACTTC.

The rearrangement uses TRBV15 and TRBJ2-7; TRBD1 aligns across 8 bases. CDR1 and CDR2 (germline): LNHNV, YYDKDF (reference sequence). The length of the CDR3 is 13 residues. The J segment lost 4 bases and the V segment lost 2 bases, leaving 1 base of the junction unmatched. The CDR3 coding sequence is TGTGCCACCAGCAGAACAGGGGGATACGAGCAGTACGTC. Residues: CATSRTGGYEQYV.

The chain carries TRBV9 and TRBJ2-3; tentative D call: TRBD2 (7 bases). Trimming took off 0 bases at V and 9 bases at J, with 20 bases between the two ends. The CDR3 consists of 16 residues. The germline CDR1 and CDR2 sequences are SGDLS and YYNGEE. In DNA, the CDR3 is TGTGCCAGCAGCGTAGTCGCGGGGGCGACACCAGGGACGCAGTATTTT. Amino acid sequence: CASSVVAGATPGTQYF.

Here the CDR3 DNA reads TGTGCCTGGCAAGGAGGCAGAGGGTTCGGCTACACCTTC. Translating it yields CAWQGGRGFGYTF. The rearrangement uses TRBV30 and TRBJ1-2; D call uncertain. CDR1 is GTSNPN and CDR2 is SVGIG in the germline V gene (reference sequence). The CDR3 is 13 residues long. The V end was cut by 5 bases, the J end by 8 bases, with 18 bases between.

The V and J genes are TRBV9 and TRBJ2-1; D is ambiguous. V shed 4 bases and J shed 0 bases, with 8 bases lying between them. The CDR3 spans 14 residues. The V gene's germline CDR1 is SGDLS and CDR2 YYNGEE. DNA of the CDR3: TGTGCCAGCAGCCTCCGGTCCTCCTACAATGAGCAGTTCTTC. Translation: CASSLRSSYNEQFF. Supplemented by reference TRBV9 and TRBJ2-1, the full variable domain reads DSGVTQTPKHLITATGQRVTLRCSPRSGDLSVYWYQQSLDQGLQFLIQYYNGEERAKGNILERFSAQQFPDLHSELNLSSLELGDSALYFCASSLRSSYNEQFFGPGTRLTVL.

This chain connects TRBV11-1 to TRBJ1-5; D may be TRBD1 (6 bases). CDR1 SGHAT and CDR2 FQDESV come from the germline V gene (reference sequence). CDR3 length: 13 residues. The germline V and J ends were trimmed by 2 bases and 5 bases, with 7 bases remaining between them. The CDR3 nucleotides are TGTGCCAGCAGCTTAAACAGGGATCAGCCCCAGCATTTT. Protein sequence: CASSLNRDQPQHF.

This chain connects TRBV5-5 to TRBJ1-2; no clear D. The ends were cut back, 3 bases at V and 10 bases at J, with 13 bases in the middle. The CDR3 totals 12 residues. Germline V gene data show CDR1 as SGHKS and CDR2 as YYEKEE (reference sequence). CDR3 bases: TGTGCCAGCAGCTATAGTCAGCGGATCTACACCTTC. As protein: CASSYSQRIYTF.

This chain joins TRBV19 and TRBJ2-5; possible D gene TRBD2, 7 bases. This CDR3 is built from 16 residues. CDR1 is LNHDA, CDR2 SQIVND, per germline (reference sequence). The V end lost 4 bases, the J end lost 3 bases, and 18 bases lay between the germline ends. The CDR3: CASSKGGGVTEETQYF. DNA for the CDR3: TGTGCCAGTAGTAAAGGGGGAGGGGTGACAGAAGAGACCCAGTACTTC.

The chain is built from TRBV2 and TRBJ2-2; 8 bases fit TRBD1. CDR3 length equals 15 residues. V trimming: 8 bases; J trimming: 6 bases; junction bases outside the gene matches: 11. The germline V gene has CDR1 SNHLY and CDR2 FYNNEI. The CDR3 here is CASCRTGLLSGELFF. The CDR3 DNA reads as TGTGCCAGCTGCAGGACAGGGCTTTTATCCGGGGAGCTGTTTTTT.